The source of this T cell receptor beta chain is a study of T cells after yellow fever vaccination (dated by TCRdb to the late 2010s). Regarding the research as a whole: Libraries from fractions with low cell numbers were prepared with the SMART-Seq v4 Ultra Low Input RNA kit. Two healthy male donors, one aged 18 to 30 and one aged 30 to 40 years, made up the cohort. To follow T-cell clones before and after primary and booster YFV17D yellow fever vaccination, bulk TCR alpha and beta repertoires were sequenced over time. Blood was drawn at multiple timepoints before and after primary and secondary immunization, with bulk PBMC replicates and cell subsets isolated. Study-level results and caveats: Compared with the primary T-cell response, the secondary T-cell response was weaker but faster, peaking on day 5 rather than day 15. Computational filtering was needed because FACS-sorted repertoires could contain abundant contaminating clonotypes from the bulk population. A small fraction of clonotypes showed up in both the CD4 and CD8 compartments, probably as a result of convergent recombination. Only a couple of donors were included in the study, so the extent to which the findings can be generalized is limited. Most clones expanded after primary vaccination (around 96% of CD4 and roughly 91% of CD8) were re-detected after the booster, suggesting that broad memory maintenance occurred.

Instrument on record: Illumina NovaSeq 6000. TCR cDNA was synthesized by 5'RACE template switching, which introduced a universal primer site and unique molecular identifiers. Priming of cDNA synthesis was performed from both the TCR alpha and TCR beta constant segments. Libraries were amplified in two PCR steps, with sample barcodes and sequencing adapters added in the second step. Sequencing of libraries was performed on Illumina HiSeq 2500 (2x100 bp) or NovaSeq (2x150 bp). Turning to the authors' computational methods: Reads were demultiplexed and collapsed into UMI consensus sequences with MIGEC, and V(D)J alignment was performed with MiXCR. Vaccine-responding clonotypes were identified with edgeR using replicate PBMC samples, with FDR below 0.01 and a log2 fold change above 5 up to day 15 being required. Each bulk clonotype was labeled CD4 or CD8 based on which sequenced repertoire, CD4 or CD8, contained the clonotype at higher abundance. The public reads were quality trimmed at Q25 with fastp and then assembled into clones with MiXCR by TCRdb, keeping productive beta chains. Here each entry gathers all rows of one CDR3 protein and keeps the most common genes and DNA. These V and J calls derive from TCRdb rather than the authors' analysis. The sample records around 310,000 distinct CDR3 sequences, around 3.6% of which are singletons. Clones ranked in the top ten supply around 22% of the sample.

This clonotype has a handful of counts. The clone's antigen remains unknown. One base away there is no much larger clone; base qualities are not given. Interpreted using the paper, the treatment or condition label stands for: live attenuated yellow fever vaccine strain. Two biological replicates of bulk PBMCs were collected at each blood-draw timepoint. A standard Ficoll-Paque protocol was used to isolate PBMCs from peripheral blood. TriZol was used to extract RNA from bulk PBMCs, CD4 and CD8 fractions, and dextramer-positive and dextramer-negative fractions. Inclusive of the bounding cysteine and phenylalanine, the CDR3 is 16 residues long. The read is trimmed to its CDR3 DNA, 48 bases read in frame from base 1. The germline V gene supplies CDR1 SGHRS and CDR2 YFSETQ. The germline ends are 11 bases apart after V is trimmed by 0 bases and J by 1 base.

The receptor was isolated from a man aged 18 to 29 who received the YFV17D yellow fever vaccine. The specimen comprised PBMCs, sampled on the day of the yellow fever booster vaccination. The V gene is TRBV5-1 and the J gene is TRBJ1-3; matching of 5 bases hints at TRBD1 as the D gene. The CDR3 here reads CASSLAPGLSGNTIYF. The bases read TGCGCCAGCAGCTTGGCCCCAGGGCTATCTGGAAACACCATATATTTT.